The 10 T cell receptor beta chains given below trace back to one sample, sequenced in a study of blood T cell repertoires in COVID-19. Assay used: immunoSEQ multiplex PCR; TCRdb lists only in-frame clones, some missing. The table records 99,000 or so clones, 70% to 90% of them present only once. The specimen sequenced was peripheral blood. The receptors originated from a human donor in a cohort sampled during active COVID-19.

This clone was seen a handful of times. V gene TRBV27 combines with J gene TRBJ2-3, with 11 bases matching TRBD1. CDR1 is MNHEY and CDR2 is SMNVEV in the germline V gene (reference sequence). V was pared by 5 bases and J by 2 bases, with 6 bases of the junction left unmatched. The CDR3 sequence is 16 residues long. CDR3 nucleotides: TGTGCCAGCAGTCTCGGGACAGGGGGTTACACAGATACGCAGTATTTT. As protein: CASSLGTGGYTDTQYF.

This sequence joins TRBV28 and TRBJ1-4, with D hard to call. The V end lost 10 bases, the J end lost 0 bases, and 9 bases lay between the germline ends. The germline CDR1 and CDR2 sequences are MDHEN and SYDVKM. The CDR3 has 13 amino acids. Written as DNA, the CDR3 is TGTGCCACCTCCCGGGCAACTAATGAAAAACTGTTTTTT. This translates into CATSRATNEKLFF.

The V gene is TRBV2, the J gene TRBJ1-2; TRBD1 is a possible D gene (6 bases). Germline V gene data show CDR1 as SNHLY and CDR2 as FYNNEI. CDR3 size: 14 residues. V was pared by 7 bases and J by 6 bases, with 18 bases between. The DNA of the CDR3 is TGTGCCAGCAATACCGGGGGGCTTTTAAATGGCTACACCTTC. It is translated as CASNTGGLLNGYTF.

The chain is built from TRBV18 and TRBJ1-2; 8 bases agree with TRBD1. CDR3 length: 15 residues. Germline CDR1 and CDR2: KGHSH and LQKENI. V gave up 6 bases and J gave up 6 bases; unmatched junction bases: 12. The CDR3 loop reads CASSHSGGRSHGYTF. The CDR3 DNA is TGTGCCAGCTCGCATTCAGGGGGCCGTAGTCATGGCTACACCTTC.

The chain is built from TRBV14 and TRBJ2-3; D may be TRBD2 (6 bases). V shed 4 bases and J shed 2 bases, with 10 bases lying between them. In germline, CDR1 is SGHDN, CDR2 FVKESK. This CDR3 comprises 14 residues. The CDR3 here is CASSPGLFTDTQYF. For the CDR3, the DNA is TGTGCCAGCAGCCCGGGACTCTTCACAGATACGCAGTATTTT.

This chain uses TRBV30 with TRBJ1-2, with unresolved D. CDR1 and CDR2 (germline): GTSNPN, SVGIG (reference sequence). The CDR3 loop spans 15 amino acids. Trimming removed 1 base at V and 2 bases at J, with 14 bases between. The CDR3 DNA sequence: TGTGCCTGGAGTGGTATTATCAACTTGAACTATGGCTACACCTTC. Protein product: CAWSGIINLNYGYTF.

This sequence joins TRBV25-1 and TRBJ2-1, with D tentatively TRBD2 (5 bases). CDR1 and CDR2 from the germline V gene are MGHDK and SYGVNS. The CDR3 spans 17 residues. Trimming left V 3 bases short and J 7 bases short, with 22 bases between. CDR3 sequence reads: CASSDIIGVPGVNEQFF. CDR3 nucleotides: TGTGCCAGCAGTGACATTATTGGGGTGCCCGGGGTAAATGAGCAGTTCTTC.

V and J are TRBV27 and TRBJ1-4; 11 nucleotides align to TRBD1. V dropped 5 bases and J dropped 4; count of bases not matched to a gene: 9. Germline CDR1 reads MNHEY; CDR2 reads SMNVEV (reference sequence). The length of the CDR3 is 17 residues. The CDR3 is CASSEGTGGSFNEKLFF. CDR3 sequence (DNA): TGTGCCAGCAGTGAGGGGACAGGGGGATCCTTTAATGAAAAACTGTTTTTT.

CDR3 amino acids: CASSAAGGLGQPQHF. Here the CDR3 DNA reads TGTGCCAGCAGTGCGGCGGGAGGGTTGGGTCAGCCCCAGCATTTT. This chain uses TRBV28 with TRBJ1-5, with D uncertain. From germline, CDR1 is MDHEN and CDR2 SYDVKM. Trimming cost V 5 bases and J 6 bases, with 17 bases left between them. The CDR3 contains 15 residues.

The CDR3 here is CASRFSPWPEAFF. In DNA form, the CDR3 reads TGTGCCAGCAGATTCTCCCCGTGGCCTGAAGCTTTCTTT. J is TRBJ1-1 and V is TRBV7-3; no clear D. The germline V and J ends were trimmed by 6 bases and 6 bases, with 14 bases remaining between them. The length of the CDR3 is 13 residues. CDR1 and CDR2 from the germline V gene are SGHTA and FQGTGA.